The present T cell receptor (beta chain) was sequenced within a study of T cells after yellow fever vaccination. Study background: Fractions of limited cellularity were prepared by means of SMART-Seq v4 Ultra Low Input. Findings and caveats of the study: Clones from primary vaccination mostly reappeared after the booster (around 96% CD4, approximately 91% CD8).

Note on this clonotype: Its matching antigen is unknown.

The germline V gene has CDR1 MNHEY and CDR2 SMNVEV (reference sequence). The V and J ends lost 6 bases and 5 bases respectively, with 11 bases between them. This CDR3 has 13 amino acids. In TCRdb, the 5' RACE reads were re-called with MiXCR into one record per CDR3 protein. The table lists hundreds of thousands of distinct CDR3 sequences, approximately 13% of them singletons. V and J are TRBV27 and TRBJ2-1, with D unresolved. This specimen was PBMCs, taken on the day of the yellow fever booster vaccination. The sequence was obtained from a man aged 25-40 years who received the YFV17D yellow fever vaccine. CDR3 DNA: TGTGCCAGCAGCCCCGTTACTCACAATGAGCAGTTCTTC. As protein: CASSPVTHNEQFF.